The rows below give T cell receptor beta chains drawn from one sample of a study of blood T cells in healthy people across ages. TCRdb reprocessed the 5' RACE reads with MiXCR, giving one entry per CDR3 protein. The repertoire consists of around 690,000 distinct CDR3 sequences, with roughly 53% occurring once and the leading ten covering roughly 34%. What was sequenced was blood. Source of these receptors: a man aged 60 to 75 in good health. CDR3s include the opening cysteine and the closing phenylalanine or tryptophan. D genes are given only for firm matches. Clone size appears in some rows only: once, few, many, or a class for an expanded clone.

v_gene: TRBV28; abundance: .; d_gene: .; j_gene: TRBJ2-5; CDR3aa: CASSFYRAQETQYF; CDR3nt: TGTGCCAGCAGTTTTTACAGAGCCCAAGAGACCCAGTACTTC
v_gene: TRBV20-1; abundance: .; d_gene: .; j_gene: TRBJ2-3; CDR3aa: CSASRGSDTQYF; CDR3nt: TGCAGTGCTTCCCGGGGGTCAGATACGCAGTATTTT
v_gene: TRBV29-1; abundance: few; d_gene: TRBD2; j_gene: TRBJ2-2; CDR3aa: CSATLLAGNTGELFF; CDR3nt: TGCAGCGCCACACTACTAGCGGGGAACACCGGGGAGCTGTTTTTT
v_gene: TRBV2; abundance: .; d_gene: .; j_gene: TRBJ1-1; CDR3aa: CASTLMVTEAFF; CDR3nt: TGTGCCAGTACTCTAATGGTCACTGAAGCTTTCTTT
v_gene: TRBV12-3/TRBV12-4; abundance: .; d_gene: .; j_gene: TRBJ2-2; CDR3aa: CASSPGQLINTGELFF; CDR3nt: TGTGCCAGCAGTCCCGGGCAGCTCATAAACACCGGGGAGCTGTTTTTT
v_gene: TRBV6-1; abundance: .; d_gene: TRBD2; j_gene: TRBJ2-3; CDR3aa: CASSEPALAESTDTQYF; CDR3nt: TGTGCCAGCAGTGAACCCGCACTAGCGGAAAGCACAGATACGCAGTATTTT
v_gene: TRBV2; abundance: .; d_gene: .; j_gene: TRBJ1-2; CDR3aa: CASSQGRENLANYGYTF; CDR3nt: TGTGCCAGCAGCCAAGGCAGGGAAAACCTAGCCAACTATGGCTACACCTTC
v_gene: TRBV7-9; abundance: .; d_gene: .; j_gene: TRBJ2-2; CDR3aa: CASIPYGTGELFF; CDR3nt: TGTGCCAGCATCCCCTACGGGACAGGGGAGCTGTTTTTT
v_gene: TRBV5-1; abundance: .; d_gene: TRBD1; j_gene: TRBJ1-1; CDR3aa: CASSAATGMTEAFF; CDR3nt: TGCGCCAGCAGCGCGGCGACAGGGATGACTGAAGCTTTCTTT
v_gene: TRBV12-3/TRBV12-4; abundance: .; d_gene: .; j_gene: TRBJ2-7; CDR3aa: CASSAGGALSYEQYF; CDR3nt: TGTGCCAGCAGTGCTGGCGGGGCCCTGTCCTACGAGCAGTACTTC
v_gene: TRBV7-9; abundance: .; d_gene: .; j_gene: TRBJ1-6; CDR3aa: CASSPGTANSPLHF; CDR3nt: TGTGCCAGCAGCCCCGGTACAGCGAATTCACCCCTCCACTTT
v_gene: TRBV6-4; abundance: few; d_gene: .; j_gene: TRBJ2-1; CDR3aa: CASSEEGLSYNEQFF; CDR3nt: TGTGCCAGCAGTGAAGAGGGGCTCTCCTACAATGAGCAGTTCTTC
v_gene: TRBV5-1; abundance: .; d_gene: TRBD2; j_gene: TRBJ2-1; CDR3aa: CASSLDLSGGYNEQFF; CDR3nt: TGCGCCAGCAGCTTGGATTTGTCGGGGGGCTACAATGAGCAGTTCTTC
v_gene: TRBV20-1; abundance: .; d_gene: TRBD2; j_gene: TRBJ2-1; CDR3aa: CSARDQLAGRNEQFF; CDR3nt: TGCAGTGCTAGAGATCAACTAGCGGGGAGAAATGAGCAGTTCTTC
v_gene: TRBV10-3; abundance: .; d_gene: .; j_gene: TRBJ2-3; CDR3aa: CAIRATSTDTQYF; CDR3nt: TGTGCCATCAGGGCTACTAGCACAGATACGCAGTATTTT
v_gene: TRBV4-2; abundance: .; d_gene: .; j_gene: TRBJ2-3; CDR3aa: CASSPGEGGMDTQYF; CDR3nt: TGTGCCAGCAGCCCAGGGGAGGGGGGAATGGATACGCAGTATTTT
v_gene: TRBV6-5; abundance: .; d_gene: TRBD2; j_gene: TRBJ2-5; CDR3aa: CASARTGTTYNEQYF; CDR3nt: TGTGCCAGCGCAAGAACTGGGACTACCTACAATGAGCAGTACTTC
v_gene: TRBV6-5; abundance: few; d_gene: .; j_gene: TRBJ2-3; CDR3aa: CASSYGDTQYF; CDR3nt: TGTGCCAGCAGTTACGGAGATACGCAGTATTTT
v_gene: TRBV7-9; abundance: .; d_gene: .; j_gene: TRBJ1-2; CDR3aa: CASSLEGFYGYTF; CDR3nt: TGTGCCAGCAGCTTAGAAGGATTTTATGGCTACACCTTC
v_gene: TRBV18; abundance: .; d_gene: .; j_gene: TRBJ2-5; CDR3aa: CASSPRQDFQETQYF; CDR3nt: TGTGCCAGCTCACCGAGACAAGACTTCCAAGAGACCCAGTACTTC
v_gene: TRBV4-1; abundance: .; d_gene: .; j_gene: TRBJ2-5; CDR3aa: CASSQVGAGPQETQYF; CDR3nt: TGCGCCAGCAGCCAAGTAGGGGCAGGGCCCCAAGAGACCCAGTACTTC
v_gene: TRBV29-1; abundance: .; d_gene: TRBD1; j_gene: TRBJ1-1; CDR3aa: CSLRGPLWNTEAFF; CDR3nt: TGCAGCCTAAGGGGGCCGCTCTGGAACACTGAAGCTTTCTTT
v_gene: TRBV5-8; abundance: .; d_gene: .; j_gene: TRBJ2-4; CDR3aa: CASSLPGPKNIQYF; CDR3nt: TGTGCCAGCAGCTTACCGGGACCTAAAAACATTCAGTACTTC
v_gene: TRBV6-5; abundance: many; d_gene: .; j_gene: TRBJ2-7; CDR3aa: CASSGTVPYEQYF; CDR3nt: TGTGCCAGCAGTGGGACGGTACCCTACGAGCAGTACTTC
v_gene: TRBV11-2; abundance: once; d_gene: .; j_gene: TRBJ2-5; CDR3aa: CASSLDLLVQYF; CDR3nt: TGTGCCAGCAGCTTAGATTTACTAGTTCAGTACTTC
v_gene: TRBV5-1; abundance: few; d_gene: TRBD2; j_gene: TRBJ2-5; CDR3aa: CASSPGLADQETQYF; CDR3nt: TGCGCCAGCAGCCCGGGACTAGCGGACCAAGAGACCCAGTACTTC
v_gene: TRBV9; abundance: .; d_gene: .; j_gene: TRBJ2-1; CDR3aa: CASSSSSGEQFF; CDR3nt: TGTGCCAGCAGCTCCAGTTCGGGGGAGCAGTTCTTC
v_gene: TRBV5-1; abundance: few; d_gene: .; j_gene: TRBJ1-1; CDR3aa: CASSDQGNTEAFF; CDR3nt: TGCGCCAGCAGCGATCAGGGGAACACTGAAGCTTTCTTT
v_gene: TRBV12-3/TRBV12-4; abundance: few; d_gene: TRBD2; j_gene: TRBJ2-7; CDR3aa: CASSPPGLAGGGYEQYF; CDR3nt: TGTGCCAGCAGCCCCCCGGGACTAGCGGGGGGCGGATACGAGCAGTACTTC
v_gene: TRBV5-6; abundance: few; d_gene: TRBD1; j_gene: TRBJ2-5; CDR3aa: CASSLRDRASSWTQYF; CDR3nt: TGTGCCAGCAGCCTCCGGGACAGGGCCTCTTCTTGGACCCAGTACTTC
v_gene: TRBV4-1; abundance: .; d_gene: .; j_gene: TRBJ1-2; CDR3aa: CASSQASGVYGYTF; CDR3nt: TGCGCCAGCAGCCAGGCATCGGGAGTCTATGGCTACACTTTC
v_gene: TRBV9; abundance: .; d_gene: .; j_gene: TRBJ2-3; CDR3aa: CTSSVGSSGASTDTQYF; CDR3nt: TGTACCAGCAGCGTAGGTTCGTCCGGGGCTAGCACAGATACGCAGTATTTT
v_gene: TRBV20-1; abundance: .; d_gene: .; j_gene: TRBJ2-7; CDR3aa: CSAVPGPTNEQYF; CDR3nt: TGCAGTGCTGTACCGGGACCCACCAATGAGCAGTACTTC
v_gene: TRBV6-1; abundance: .; d_gene: TRBD1; j_gene: TRBJ2-7; CDR3aa: CASRTGAANSYEQYF; CDR3nt: TGTGCCAGCAGGACAGGGGCAGCAAACTCCTACGAGCAGTACTTC
v_gene: TRBV15; abundance: few; d_gene: .; j_gene: TRBJ2-5; CDR3aa: CATSRDRGGFVEETQYF; CDR3nt: TGTGCCACCAGCAGAGATCGTGGGGGATTCGTCGAAGAGACCCAGTACTTC
v_gene: TRBV6-6; abundance: few; d_gene: .; j_gene: TRBJ2-5; CDR3aa: CASSPTGKETQYF; CDR3nt: TGTGCCAGCAGCCCAACAGGGAAGGAGACCCAGTACTTC
v_gene: TRBV10-3; abundance: .; d_gene: .; j_gene: TRBJ2-3; CDR3aa: CAISESRSSTDTQYF; CDR3nt: TGTGCCATCAGTGAGTCTAGAAGTAGCACAGATACGCAGTATTTT
v_gene: TRBV2; abundance: few; d_gene: TRBD2; j_gene: TRBJ2-1; CDR3aa: CASREGLAVYNEQFF; CDR3nt: TGTGCCAGCAGGGAGGGACTAGCGGTCTACAATGAGCAGTTCTTC
v_gene: TRBV7-8; abundance: .; d_gene: TRBD2; j_gene: TRBJ2-1; CDR3aa: CASSLLGGTLTDEQFF; CDR3nt: TGTGCCAGCAGCTTATTGGGGGGGACCCTAACAGATGAGCAGTTCTTC
v_gene: TRBV28; abundance: few; d_gene: TRBD1; j_gene: TRBJ1-2; CDR3aa: CASSLLTGGFGYTF; CDR3nt: TGTGCCAGCAGTTTACTTACAGGGGGCTTTGGCTACACCTTC
v_gene: TRBV20-1; abundance: .; d_gene: .; j_gene: TRBJ1-2; CDR3aa: CSANPQINYGYTF; CDR3nt: TGCAGTGCTAACCCCCAGATTAACTATGGCTACACCTTC
v_gene: TRBV6-5; abundance: few; d_gene: .; j_gene: TRBJ1-1; CDR3aa: CASSYEEGLNTEAFF; CDR3nt: TGTGCCAGCAGTTATGAGGAGGGATTGAACACTGAAGCTTTCTTT
v_gene: TRBV6-1; abundance: .; d_gene: .; j_gene: TRBJ1-5; CDR3aa: CASSEMQGSNQPQHF; CDR3nt: TGTGCCAGCAGCGAGATGCAGGGGAGCAATCAGCCCCAGCATTTT
v_gene: TRBV20-1; abundance: .; d_gene: .; j_gene: TRBJ1-5; CDR3aa: CSALTDSNQPQHF; CDR3nt: TGCAGTGCCCTCACAGATAGCAATCAGCCCCAGCATTTT
v_gene: TRBV4-1; abundance: few; d_gene: TRBD2; j_gene: TRBJ2-1; CDR3aa: CASSQAGGGGAGVSNEQFF; CDR3nt: TGCGCCAGCAGCCAAGCAGGCGGCGGGGGGGCTGGGGTATCCAATGAGCAGTTCTTC
v_gene: TRBV18; abundance: .; d_gene: .; j_gene: TRBJ2-5; CDR3aa: CASSPRGHETQYF; CDR3nt: TGTGCCAGCTCACCCCGTGGACATGAGACCCAGTACTTC
v_gene: TRBV7-6; abundance: .; d_gene: .; j_gene: TRBJ2-4; CDR3aa: CASLGIDRGKNIQYF; CDR3nt: TGTGCCAGCCTGGGGATAGATCGAGGCAAAAACATTCAGTACTTC
v_gene: TRBV10-2; abundance: .; d_gene: TRBD1; j_gene: TRBJ2-7; CDR3aa: CASRYGTASYEQYF; CDR3nt: TGCGCCAGCAGATACGGGACAGCCTCCTACGAGCAGTACTTC
v_gene: TRBV5-1; abundance: .; d_gene: .; j_gene: TRBJ1-1; CDR3aa: CASSYVGENTEAFF; CDR3nt: TGCGCCAGCAGCTACGTAGGGGAAAACACTGAAGCTTTCTTT
v_gene: TRBV12-3/TRBV12-4; abundance: .; d_gene: .; j_gene: TRBJ1-5; CDR3aa: CASSSGSRQPQHF; CDR3nt: TGTGCCAGCAGTTCAGGGAGCCGTCAGCCCCAGCATTTT
v_gene: TRBV19; abundance: .; d_gene: .; j_gene: TRBJ2-1; CDR3aa: CASSMGLYNEQFF; CDR3nt: TGTGCCAGTAGTATGGGGCTGTACAATGAGCAGTTCTTC
v_gene: TRBV29-1; abundance: .; d_gene: .; j_gene: TRBJ1-4; CDR3aa: CSVALGDREKLFF; CDR3nt: TGCAGCGTTGCCTTAGGGGACCGCGAAAAACTGTTTTTT
v_gene: TRBV7-9; abundance: .; d_gene: TRBD2; j_gene: TRBJ2-1; CDR3aa: CASSLSLAGSYNEQFF; CDR3nt: TGTGCCAGCAGCTTATCACTAGCGGGGTCCTACAATGAGCAGTTCTTC